This T cell receptor beta chain comes out of a study of shared clonotypes between healthy human individuals. The protocol was immunoSEQ multiplex PCR, while the TCRdb copy is restricted to in-frame clones and leaves out a portion. The sample records about 1 million clones, roughly 75% being singletons. This clone came up a few times. Germline V gene sequence: CDR1 GTSNPN, CDR2 SVGIG (reference sequence). This CDR3 is built from 13 residues. Deletions cut 5 bases from V and 4 bases from J, with 12 bases between. Material for sequencing was memory CD4+ T cells sorted from blood. The subset is: CD45RA-negative fraction. The clonotype originates from a man aged 18-30 years in good health. This chain links TRBV30 with TRBJ1-5, with D tentatively TRBD1 (6 bases). The CDR3 DNA is TGTGCCTGGGACAGGAATGGAAATCAGCCCCAGCATTTT. This sequence encodes CAWDRNGNQPQHF.